This TCR beta chain stems from a study of blood T cells in healthy people across ages. Background on the study: About one barcoded beta molecule was captured per two T cells (by template switching).

Primers used in a second PCR of roughly 6 to 11 cycles were a sample-barcoded 5' primer and a J-beta primer mix. TCRdb reprocessed the 5' RACE reads via MiXCR and lists one record per CDR3 protein. The sample comprises more than 1,000,000 distinct CDR3 sequences, about 25% of which are singletons, and around 0.75% rests with the top ten. Trimming cost V 5 bases and J 7 bases, with 5 bases left between them. This CDR3 spans 10 amino acids. Points from the study as a whole: A roughly linear age-dependent decrease characterized TCR beta diversity per million T cells.

This clonotype has just a few counts. Its target is unknown. These data also formed part of another study, on T cells of mothers and their children. That paper notes: Inherited differences only slightly affect thymic shaping of TCR recombination output.

The TCR comes from a girl aged 2 to 9 in good health. The material sequenced was blood. The J gene is TRBJ1-2, the V gene TRBV12-3 or TRBV12-4; D is unresolved. The CDR3 spells CASSIGGYTF. Written as DNA, the CDR3 is TGTGCCAGCAGTATCGGTGGCTACACCTTC.